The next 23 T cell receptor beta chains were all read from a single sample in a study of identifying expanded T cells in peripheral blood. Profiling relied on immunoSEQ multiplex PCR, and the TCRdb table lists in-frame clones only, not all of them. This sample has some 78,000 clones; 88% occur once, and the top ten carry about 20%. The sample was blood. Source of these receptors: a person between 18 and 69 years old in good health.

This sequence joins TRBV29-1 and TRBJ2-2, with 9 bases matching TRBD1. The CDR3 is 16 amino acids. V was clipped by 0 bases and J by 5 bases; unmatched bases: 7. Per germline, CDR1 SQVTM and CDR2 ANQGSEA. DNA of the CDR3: TGCAGCGTTGAAGACGCGCGCGGACAGGGGACCGGGGAGCTGTTTTTT. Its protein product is CSVEDARGQGTGELFF.

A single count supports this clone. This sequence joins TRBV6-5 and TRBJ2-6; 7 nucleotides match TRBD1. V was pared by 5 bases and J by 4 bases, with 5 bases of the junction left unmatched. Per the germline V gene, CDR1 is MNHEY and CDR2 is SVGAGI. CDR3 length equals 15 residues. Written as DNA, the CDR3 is TGTGCCAGCAGTACGACAGGGTTCGGGGCCAACGTCCTGACTTTC. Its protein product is CASSTTGFGANVLTF.

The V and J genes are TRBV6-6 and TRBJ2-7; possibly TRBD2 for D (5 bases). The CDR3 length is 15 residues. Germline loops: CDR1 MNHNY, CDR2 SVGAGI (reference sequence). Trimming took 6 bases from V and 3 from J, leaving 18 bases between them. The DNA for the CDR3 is TGTGCCAGCAGGGCCTTGCAGGTAGAGGGCTACGAGCAGTACTTC. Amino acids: CASRALQVEGYEQYF.

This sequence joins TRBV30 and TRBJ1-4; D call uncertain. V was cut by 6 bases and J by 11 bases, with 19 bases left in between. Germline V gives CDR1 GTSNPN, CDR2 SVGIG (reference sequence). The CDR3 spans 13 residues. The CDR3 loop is CACSRAQARKLFF. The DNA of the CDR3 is TGTGCCTGTTCACGGGCCCAAGCGCGGAAACTGTTTTTT.

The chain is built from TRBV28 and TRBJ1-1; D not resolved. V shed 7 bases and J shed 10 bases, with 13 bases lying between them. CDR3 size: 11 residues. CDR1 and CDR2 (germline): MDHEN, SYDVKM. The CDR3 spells CASKVGVGAFF. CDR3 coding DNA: TGTGCCAGCAAGGTAGGCGTTGGAGCTTTCTTT.

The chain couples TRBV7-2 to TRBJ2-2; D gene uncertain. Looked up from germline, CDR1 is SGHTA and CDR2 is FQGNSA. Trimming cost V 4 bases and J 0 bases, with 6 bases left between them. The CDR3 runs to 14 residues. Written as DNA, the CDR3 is TGTGCCAGCAGCTCGGACGCGAACACCGGGGAGCTGTTTTTT. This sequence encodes CASSSDANTGELFF.

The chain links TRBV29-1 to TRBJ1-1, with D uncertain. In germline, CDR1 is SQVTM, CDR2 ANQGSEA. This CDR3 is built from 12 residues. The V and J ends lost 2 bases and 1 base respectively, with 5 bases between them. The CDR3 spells CSVESPNTEAFF. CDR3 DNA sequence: TGCAGCGTTGAATCCCCGAACACTGAAGCTTTCTTT.

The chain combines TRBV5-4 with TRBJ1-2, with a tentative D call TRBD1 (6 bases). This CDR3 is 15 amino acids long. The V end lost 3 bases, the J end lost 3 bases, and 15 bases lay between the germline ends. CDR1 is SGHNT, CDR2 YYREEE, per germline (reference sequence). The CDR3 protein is CASSSLGGADYGYTF. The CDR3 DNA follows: TGTGCCAGCAGCTCTCTAGGGGGGGCTGACTATGGCTACACCTTC.

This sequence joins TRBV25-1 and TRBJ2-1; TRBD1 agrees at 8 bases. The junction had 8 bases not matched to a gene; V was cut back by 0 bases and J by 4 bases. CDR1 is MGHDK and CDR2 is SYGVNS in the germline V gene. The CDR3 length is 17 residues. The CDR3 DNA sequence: TGTGCCAGCAGTGAATATACAGGGGGAAGAACTTACAATGAGCAGTTCTTC. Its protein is CASSEYTGGRTYNEQFF.

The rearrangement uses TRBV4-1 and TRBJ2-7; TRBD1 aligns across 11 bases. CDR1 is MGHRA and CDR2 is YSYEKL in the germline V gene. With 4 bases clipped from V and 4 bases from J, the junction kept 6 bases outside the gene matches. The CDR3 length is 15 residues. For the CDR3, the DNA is TGCGCCAGCAGCCCCCCGGGACAGGGGGGGTACGAGCAGTACTTC. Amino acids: CASSPPGQGGYEQYF.

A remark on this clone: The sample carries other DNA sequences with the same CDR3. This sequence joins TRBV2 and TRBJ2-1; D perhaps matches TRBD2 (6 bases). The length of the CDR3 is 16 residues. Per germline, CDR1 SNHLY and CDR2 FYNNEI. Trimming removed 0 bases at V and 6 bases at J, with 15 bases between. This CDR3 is CASSEAGMGGRNEQFF. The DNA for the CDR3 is TGTGCCAGCAGTGAAGCGGGGATGGGGGGTCGCAATGAGCAGTTCTTC.

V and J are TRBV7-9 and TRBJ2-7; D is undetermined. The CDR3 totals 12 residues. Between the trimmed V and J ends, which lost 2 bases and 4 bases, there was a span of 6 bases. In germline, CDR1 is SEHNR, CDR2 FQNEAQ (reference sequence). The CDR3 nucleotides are TGTGCCAGCAGCTTAACAGAGTACGAGCAGTACTTC. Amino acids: CASSLTEYEQYF.

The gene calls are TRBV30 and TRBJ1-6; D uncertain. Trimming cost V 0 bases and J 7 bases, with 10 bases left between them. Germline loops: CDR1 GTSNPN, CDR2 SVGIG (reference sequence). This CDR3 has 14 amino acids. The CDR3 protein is CAWSVGSLNSPLHF. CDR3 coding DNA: TGTGCCTGGAGTGTCGGCAGCCTGAATTCACCCCTCCACTTT.

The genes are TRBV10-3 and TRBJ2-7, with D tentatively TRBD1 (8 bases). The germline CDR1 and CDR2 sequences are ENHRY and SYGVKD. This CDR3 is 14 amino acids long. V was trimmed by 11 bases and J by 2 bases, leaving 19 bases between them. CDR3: CAVKGGGQAYEQYF. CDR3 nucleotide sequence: TGTGCCGTAAAAGGGGGGGGACAGGCCTACGAGCAGTACTTC.

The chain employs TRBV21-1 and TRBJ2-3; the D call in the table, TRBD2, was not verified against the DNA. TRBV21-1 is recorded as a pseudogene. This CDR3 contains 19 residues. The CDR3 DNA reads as TGTGCCAGCAGCTCCACCCCCTCGGGGGGACGGTTCCTCACAGATACGCAGTATTTT. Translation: CASSSTPSGGRFLTDTQYF.

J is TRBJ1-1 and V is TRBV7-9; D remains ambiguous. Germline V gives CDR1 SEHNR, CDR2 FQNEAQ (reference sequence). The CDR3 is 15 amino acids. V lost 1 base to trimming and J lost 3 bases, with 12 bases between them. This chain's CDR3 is CASSLDANDYTEAFF. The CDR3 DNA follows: TGTGCCAGCAGCTTAGACGCTAACGACTACACTGAAGCTTTCTTT.

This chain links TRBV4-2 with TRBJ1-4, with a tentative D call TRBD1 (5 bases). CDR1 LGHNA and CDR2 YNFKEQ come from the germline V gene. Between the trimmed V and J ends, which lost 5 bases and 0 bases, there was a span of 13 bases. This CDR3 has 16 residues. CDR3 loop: CASSSVTGATNEKLFF. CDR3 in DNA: TGTGCCAGCAGCTCAGTGACGGGGGCAACTAATGAAAAACTGTTTTTT.

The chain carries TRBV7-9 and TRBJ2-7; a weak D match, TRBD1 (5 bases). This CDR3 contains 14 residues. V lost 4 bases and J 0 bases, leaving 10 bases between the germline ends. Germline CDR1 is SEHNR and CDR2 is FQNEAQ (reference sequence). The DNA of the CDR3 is TGTGCCAGCAGCTCCTACAGGAGCTCCTACGAGCAGTACTTC. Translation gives CASSSYRSSYEQYF.

CDR3 loop: CASVRGGGQGSPYEQYF. CDR3 in DNA: TGTGCCAGCGTAAGGGGCGGGGGCCAGGGGAGTCCCTACGAGCAGTACTTC. The chain recombines TRBV7-8 with TRBJ2-7; D may be TRBD2 (7 bases). CDR3 length: 17 residues. Germline V CDR1 and CDR2: SGHVS, FQNEAQ. V was clipped by 8 bases and J by 2 bases, with 25 bases between them.

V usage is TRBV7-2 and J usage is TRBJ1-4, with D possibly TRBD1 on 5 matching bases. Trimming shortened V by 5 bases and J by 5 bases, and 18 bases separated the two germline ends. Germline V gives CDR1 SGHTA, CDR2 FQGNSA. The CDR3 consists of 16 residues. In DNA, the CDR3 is TGTGCCAGCAGCCCCCGGGGGTTAGCAGAGAATGAAAAACTGTTTTTT. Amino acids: CASSPRGLAENEKLFF.

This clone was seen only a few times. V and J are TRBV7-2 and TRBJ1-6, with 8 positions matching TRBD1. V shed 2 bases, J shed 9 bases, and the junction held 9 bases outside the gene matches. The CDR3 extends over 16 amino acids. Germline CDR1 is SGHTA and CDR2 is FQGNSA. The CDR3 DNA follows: TGTGCCAGCAGCTTACAAGGACAGGGTGTGGGTTCACCCCTCCACTTT. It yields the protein CASSLQGQGVGSPLHF.

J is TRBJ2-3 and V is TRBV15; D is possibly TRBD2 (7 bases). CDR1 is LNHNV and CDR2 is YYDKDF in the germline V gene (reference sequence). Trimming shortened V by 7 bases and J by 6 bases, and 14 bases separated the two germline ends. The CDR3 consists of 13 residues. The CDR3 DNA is TGTGCCACCACCCGGGGGGCTAGCGATACGCAGTATTTT. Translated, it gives CATTRGASDTQYF.

CDR3: CASSPAGVYPNEQFF. The CDR3 DNA follows: TGTGCCAGCAGCCCCGCCGGGGTATACCCCAATGAGCAGTTCTTC. The chain joins TRBV7-2 to TRBJ2-1, with a possible D match to TRBD2 (5 bases). The CDR3 loop spans 15 amino acids. V was cut by 5 bases and J by 6 bases, with 17 bases left in between. Germline loops: CDR1 SGHTA, CDR2 FQGNSA.